Sequencing of this T cell receptor (beta chain) was carried out in a study of response to subunit inactivated influenza vaccine. Study-level results: T cells newly recruited by each seasonal influenza vaccination are few, the authors suggested.

In TCRdb, the RT-PCR reads were re-called with MiXCR into one record per CDR3 protein. Here the sample spans more than 550,000 distinct CDR3 sequences, about 12% being singletons. Germline CDR1 reads SGDLS; CDR2 reads YYNGEE. The V gene lost 2 bases and the J gene lost 2 bases, with 5 bases spanning the gap. This CDR3 region has 14 residues. The table lists this clonotype with a few counts. Antigen: not known. This rearrangement joins TRBV9 to TRBJ2-6; D gene unclear. This material consisted of PBMCs from blood, taken on the day of vaccination. The receptor was derived from a man in his fifties or sixties who received an inactivated influenza vaccine. The CDR3: CASSVPAGANVLTF. CDR3 coding DNA: TGTGCCAGCAGCGTCCCAGCTGGGGCCAACGTCCTGACTTTC.